This T cell receptor beta chain derives from a study of neurological immune-mediated disorders. Study-level background: Multiple sclerosis patients numbered approximately 35, with roughly 30 relapsing-remitting and 3 secondary progressive. Overall study results and limits: TCR clonal expansion peaked in HTLV-1-associated myelopathy patients and was lowest in multiple sclerosis patients.

This clonotype showed up many times. The antigen is undetermined. Germline loops: CDR1 SGHAT, CDR2 FQNNGV. The CDR3 is made up of 15 amino acids. Trimming at V came to 1 base and at J to 7 bases, leaving 10 bases not matched to a gene. TCRdb reprocessed the 5' RACE reads with MiXCR, giving one entry per CDR3 protein. The data contain tens of thousands of distinct CDR3 sequences, about 5% of them singletons. The chain is built from TRBV11-2 and TRBJ2-7; TRBD1 matches at 7 bases. Material for sequencing was PBMCs. The receptor was derived from a human donor with multiple sclerosis. The donor label of this sample is uncertain. CDR3 amino acids: CASSLGPTGTGEQYF. Here the CDR3 DNA reads TGTGCCAGCAGCTTAGGCCCGACAGGGACGGGAGAGCAGTACTTC. The full variable domain, with the rest looked up from reference TRBV11-2 and TRBJ2-7, is EAGVAQSPRYKIIEKRQSVAFWCNPISGHATLYWYQQILGQGPKLLIQFQNNGVVDDSQLPKDRFSAERLKGVDSTLKIQPAKLEDSAVYLCASSLGPTGTGEQYFGPGTRLTVT.